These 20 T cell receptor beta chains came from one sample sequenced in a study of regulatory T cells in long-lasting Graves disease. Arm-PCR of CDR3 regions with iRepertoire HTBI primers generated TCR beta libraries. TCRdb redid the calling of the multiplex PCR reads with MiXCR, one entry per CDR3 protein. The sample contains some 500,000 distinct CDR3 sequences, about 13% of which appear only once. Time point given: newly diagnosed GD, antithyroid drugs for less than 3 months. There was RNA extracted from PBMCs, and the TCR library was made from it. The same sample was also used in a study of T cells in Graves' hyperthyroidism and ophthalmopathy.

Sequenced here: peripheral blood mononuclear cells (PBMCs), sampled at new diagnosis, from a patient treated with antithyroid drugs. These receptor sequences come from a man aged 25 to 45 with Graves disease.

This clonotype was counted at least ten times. The CDR3 DNA reads TGCGCCAGCAGCTTCAGGACATACTACACCGGGGAGCTGTTTTTT. It codes for CASSFRTYYTGELFF. The chain couples TRBV5-1 to TRBJ2-2; D is perhaps TRBD1 (5 bases). The CDR3 is made up of 15 amino acids. The V end lost 2 bases, the J end lost 3 bases, and 11 bases lay between the germline ends. CDR1 is SGHRS and CDR2 is YFSETQ in the germline V gene.

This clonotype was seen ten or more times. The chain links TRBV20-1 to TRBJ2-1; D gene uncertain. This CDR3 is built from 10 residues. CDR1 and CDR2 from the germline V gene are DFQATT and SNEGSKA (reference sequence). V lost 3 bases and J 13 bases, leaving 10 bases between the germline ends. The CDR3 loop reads CSASRGRQFF. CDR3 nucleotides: TGCAGTGCTAGCCGTGGACGCCAGTTCTTC.

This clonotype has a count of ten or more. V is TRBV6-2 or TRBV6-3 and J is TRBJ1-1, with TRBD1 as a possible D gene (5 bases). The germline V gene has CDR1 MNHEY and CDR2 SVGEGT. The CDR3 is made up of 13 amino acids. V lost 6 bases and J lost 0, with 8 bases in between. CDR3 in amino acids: CASSRQMNTEAFF. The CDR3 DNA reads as TGTGCCAGCAGCCGACAGATGAACACTGAAGCTTTCTTT.

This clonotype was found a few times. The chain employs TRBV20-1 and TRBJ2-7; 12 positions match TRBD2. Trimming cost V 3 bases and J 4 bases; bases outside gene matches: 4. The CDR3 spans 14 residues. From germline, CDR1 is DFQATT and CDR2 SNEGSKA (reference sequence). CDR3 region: CSARASGRGYEQYF. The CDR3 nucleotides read TGCAGTGCTAGGGCTAGCGGGAGGGGGTACGAGCAGTACTTC.

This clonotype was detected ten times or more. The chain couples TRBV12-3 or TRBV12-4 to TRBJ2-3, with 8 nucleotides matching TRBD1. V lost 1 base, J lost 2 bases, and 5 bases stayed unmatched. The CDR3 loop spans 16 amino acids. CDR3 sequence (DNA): TGTGCCAGCAGTTTAGTTACAGGGGGAACCACAGATACGCAGTATTTT. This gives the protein CASSLVTGGTTDTQYF.

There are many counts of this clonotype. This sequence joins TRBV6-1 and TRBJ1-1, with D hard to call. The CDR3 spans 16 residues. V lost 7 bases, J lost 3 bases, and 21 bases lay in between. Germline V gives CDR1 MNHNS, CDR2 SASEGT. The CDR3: CASKFFGSVGDTEAFF. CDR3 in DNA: TGTGCCAGCAAATTTTTCGGATCCGTTGGGGACACTGAAGCTTTCTTT.

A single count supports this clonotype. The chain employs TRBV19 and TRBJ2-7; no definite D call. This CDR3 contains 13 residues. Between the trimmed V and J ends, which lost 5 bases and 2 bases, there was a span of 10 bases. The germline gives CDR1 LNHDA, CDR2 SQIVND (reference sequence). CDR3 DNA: TGTGCCAGTAGTCCGACGGATGCCTACGAGCAGTACTTC. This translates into CASSPTDAYEQYF.

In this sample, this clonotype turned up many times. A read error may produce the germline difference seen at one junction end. CDR3 DNA: TGTGCCAGCAGCTCCTCGGTGATGAACACTGAAACTTTCTTT. It specifies CASSSSVMNTETFF. The V gene is TRBV7-2, the J gene TRBJ1-1; no definite D call. The CDR3 runs to 14 residues. Germline V gives CDR1 SGHTA, CDR2 FQGNSA.

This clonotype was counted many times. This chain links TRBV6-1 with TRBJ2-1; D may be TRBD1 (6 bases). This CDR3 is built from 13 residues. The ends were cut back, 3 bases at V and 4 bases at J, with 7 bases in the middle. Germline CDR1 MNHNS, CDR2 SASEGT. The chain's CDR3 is CASSEGAYNEQFF. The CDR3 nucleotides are TGTGCCAGCAGTGAGGGGGCGTACAATGAGCAGTTCTTC.

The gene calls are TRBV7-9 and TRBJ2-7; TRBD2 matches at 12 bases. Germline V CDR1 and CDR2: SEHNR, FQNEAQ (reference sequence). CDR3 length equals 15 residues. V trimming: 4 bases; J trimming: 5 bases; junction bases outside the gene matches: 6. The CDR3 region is CASSSTSGSRNEQYF. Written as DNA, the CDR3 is TGTGCCAGCAGCTCGACTAGCGGGAGCCGAAACGAGCAGTACTTC.

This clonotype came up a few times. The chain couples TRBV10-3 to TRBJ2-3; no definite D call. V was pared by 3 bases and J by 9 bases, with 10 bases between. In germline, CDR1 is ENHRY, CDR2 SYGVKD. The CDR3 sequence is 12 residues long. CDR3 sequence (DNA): TGTGCCATCAGTGAAGCAAAAGGGACGCAGTATTTT. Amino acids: CAISEAKGTQYF.

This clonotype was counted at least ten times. The CDR3 bases are TGCAGTGCTAGTAGACCGGGTGGTACCGGGGAGCTGTTTTTT. Protein: CSASRPGGTGELFF. The J gene is TRBJ2-2, the V gene TRBV20-1; D unresolved. The CDR3 has 14 residues. V lost 3 bases and J lost 5, with 13 bases in between. CDR1 and CDR2 (germline): DFQATT, SNEGSKA (reference sequence).

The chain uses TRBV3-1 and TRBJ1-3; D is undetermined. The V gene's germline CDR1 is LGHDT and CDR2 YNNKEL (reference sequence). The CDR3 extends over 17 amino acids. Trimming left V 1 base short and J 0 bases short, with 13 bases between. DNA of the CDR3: TGTGCCAGCAGCCAAGTAATGCGACGCCCCTCTGGAAACACCATATATTTT. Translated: CASSQVMRRPSGNTIYF.

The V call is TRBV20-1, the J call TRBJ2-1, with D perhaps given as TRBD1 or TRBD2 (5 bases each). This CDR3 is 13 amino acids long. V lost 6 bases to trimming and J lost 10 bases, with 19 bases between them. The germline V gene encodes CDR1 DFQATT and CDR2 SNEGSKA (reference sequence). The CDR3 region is CSASGTGFGEQFF. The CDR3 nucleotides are TGCAGTGCGTCCGGGACGGGGTTTGGGGAGCAGTTCTTC.

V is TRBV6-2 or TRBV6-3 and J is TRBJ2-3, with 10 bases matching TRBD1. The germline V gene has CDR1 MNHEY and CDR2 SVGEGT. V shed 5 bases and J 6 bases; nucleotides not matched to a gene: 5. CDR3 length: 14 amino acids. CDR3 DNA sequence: TGTGCCAGCAGTGAAGGGACAGGGGCCGATACGCAGTATTTT. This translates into CASSEGTGADTQYF.

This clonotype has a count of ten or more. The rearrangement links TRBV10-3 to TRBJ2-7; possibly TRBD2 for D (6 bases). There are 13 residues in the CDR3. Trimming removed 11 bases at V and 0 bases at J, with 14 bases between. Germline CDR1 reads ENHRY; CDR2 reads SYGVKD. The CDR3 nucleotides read TGTGCCTCACGGGAGTATATCTCCTACGAGCAGTACTTC. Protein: CASREYISYEQYF.

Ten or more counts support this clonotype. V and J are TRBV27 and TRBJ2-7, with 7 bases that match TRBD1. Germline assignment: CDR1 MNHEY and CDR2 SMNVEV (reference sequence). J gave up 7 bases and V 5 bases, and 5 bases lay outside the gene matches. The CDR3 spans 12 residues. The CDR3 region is CASSPATGEQYF. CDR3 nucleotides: TGTGCCAGCAGTCCCGCGACAGGGGAGCAGTACTTC.

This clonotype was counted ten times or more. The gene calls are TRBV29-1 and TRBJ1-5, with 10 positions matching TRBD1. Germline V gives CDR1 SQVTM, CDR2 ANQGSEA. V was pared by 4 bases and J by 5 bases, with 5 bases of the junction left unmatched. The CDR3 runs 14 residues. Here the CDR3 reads CSVAGTGVDQPQHF. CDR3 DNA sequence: TGCAGCGTTGCCGGGACAGGGGTCGATCAGCCCCAGCATTTT.

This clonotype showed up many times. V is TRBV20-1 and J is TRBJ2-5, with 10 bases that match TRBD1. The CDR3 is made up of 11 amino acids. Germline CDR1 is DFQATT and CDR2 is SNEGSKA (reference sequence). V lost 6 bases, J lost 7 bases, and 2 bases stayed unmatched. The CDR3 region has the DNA TGCAGTGCACGGGACAGGGGGACCCAGTACTTC. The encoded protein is CSARDRGTQYF.

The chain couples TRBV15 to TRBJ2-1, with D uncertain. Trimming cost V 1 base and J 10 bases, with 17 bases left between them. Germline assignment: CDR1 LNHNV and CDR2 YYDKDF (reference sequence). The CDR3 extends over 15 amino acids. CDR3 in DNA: TGTGCCACCAGCAGAGTGGGCCACGAGGATGGGGAGCAGTTCTTC. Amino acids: CATSRVGHEDGEQFF.